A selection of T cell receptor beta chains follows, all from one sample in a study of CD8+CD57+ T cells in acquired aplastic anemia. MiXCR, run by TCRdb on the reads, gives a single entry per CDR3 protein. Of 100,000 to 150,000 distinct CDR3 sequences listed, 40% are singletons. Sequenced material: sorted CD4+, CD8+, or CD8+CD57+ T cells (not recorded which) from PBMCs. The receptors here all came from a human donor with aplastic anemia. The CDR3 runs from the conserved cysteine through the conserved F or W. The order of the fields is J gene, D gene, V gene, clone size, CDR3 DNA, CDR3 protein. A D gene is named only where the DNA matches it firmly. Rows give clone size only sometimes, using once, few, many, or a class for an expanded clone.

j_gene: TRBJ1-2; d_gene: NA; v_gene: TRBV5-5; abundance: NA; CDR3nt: TGTGCCAGCAGCCCCCGTTTCCCGGAAACGGATGGCTACACCTTC; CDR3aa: CASSPRFPETDGYTF
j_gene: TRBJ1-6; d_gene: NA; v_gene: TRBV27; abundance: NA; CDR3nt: TGTGCCAGCAGTTTTAAAGGGAGGGGAAGCTCCTATAATTCACCCCTCCACTTT; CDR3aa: CASSFKGRGSSYNSPLHF
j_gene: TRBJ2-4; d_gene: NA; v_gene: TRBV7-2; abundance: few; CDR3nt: TGTGCCAGCACCCAGGGTTTTCTAGCCAAAAACATTCAGTACTTC; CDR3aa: CASTQGFLAKNIQYF
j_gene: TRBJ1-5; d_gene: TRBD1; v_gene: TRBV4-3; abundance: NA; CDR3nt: TGCGCCAGCAGCCCCGGGGCAGGGGGGCAGCCCCAGCATTTT; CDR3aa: CASSPGAGGQPQHF
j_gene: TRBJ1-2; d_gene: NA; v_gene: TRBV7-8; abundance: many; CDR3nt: TGTGCCAGCAGTTTAGCTGGCAGGGACTATGGCTACACCTTC; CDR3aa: CASSLAGRDYGYTF
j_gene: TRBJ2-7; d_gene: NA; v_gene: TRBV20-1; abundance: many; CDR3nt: TGCAGTGCTTCATCAGCCGGGACTCCAACCAAGCAGTACTTC; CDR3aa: CSASSAGTPTKQYF
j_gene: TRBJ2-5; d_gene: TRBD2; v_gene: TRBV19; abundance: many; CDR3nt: TGTGCCAGTACCCCGGGACTAGCGGGGATGGGGGAGACCCAGTACTTC; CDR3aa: CASTPGLAGMGETQYF
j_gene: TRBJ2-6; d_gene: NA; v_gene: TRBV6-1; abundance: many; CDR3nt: TGTGCCAGCATTGAGGCAGTCCCTATCTCTGGGGCCAACGTCCTGACTTTC; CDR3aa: CASIEAVPISGANVLTF
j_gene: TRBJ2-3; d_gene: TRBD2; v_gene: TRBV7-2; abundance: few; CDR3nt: TGTGCCACCCAGCGGGGGGGCACAGATACGCAGTATTTT; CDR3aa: CATQRGGTDTQYF
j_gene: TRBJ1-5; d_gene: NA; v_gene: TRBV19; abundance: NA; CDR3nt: TGTGCCAGTGCTGCAGGGAGTGCGGGGGAGACCCAGCATTTT; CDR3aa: CASAAGSAGETQHF
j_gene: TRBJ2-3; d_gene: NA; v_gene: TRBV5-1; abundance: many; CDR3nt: TGCGCCAGCAGCTTGACCCCGACCAATACAGATACGCAGTATTTT; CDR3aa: CASSLTPTNTDTQYF
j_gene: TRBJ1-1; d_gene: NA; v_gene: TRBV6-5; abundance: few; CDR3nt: TGTGCCAGCAGTTACCTTGGGGGGGCGAATTCTGAAGCTTTCTTT; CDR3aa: CASSYLGGANSEAFF
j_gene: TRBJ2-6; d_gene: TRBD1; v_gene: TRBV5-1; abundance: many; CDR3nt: TGCGCCAGCAGCTCGACAGGGTTTGGTACTGGGGCCAACGTCCTGACTTTC; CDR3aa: CASSSTGFGTGANVLTF
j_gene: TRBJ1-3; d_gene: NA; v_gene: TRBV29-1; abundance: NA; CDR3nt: TGCAGCGTTGTGAGGGTGGGAGACACCATATATTTT; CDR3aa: CSVVRVGDTIYF
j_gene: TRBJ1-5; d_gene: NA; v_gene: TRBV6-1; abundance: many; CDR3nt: TGTGCCACCCAGGGAACGCGCAATCAGCCCCAGCATTTT; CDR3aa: CATQGTRNQPQHF
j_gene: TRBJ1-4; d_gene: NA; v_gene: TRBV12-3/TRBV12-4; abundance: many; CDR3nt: TGTGCCAGCAGCCGTACAGGGACATCTAATGAAAAACTGTTTTTT; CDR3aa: CASSRTGTSNEKLFF
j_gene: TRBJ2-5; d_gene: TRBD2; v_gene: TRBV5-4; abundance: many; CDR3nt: TGTGCCAGCAGCCCGGGACTAGCGGGGGGGCCGGAAGAGACCCAGTACTTC; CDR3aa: CASSPGLAGGPEETQYF
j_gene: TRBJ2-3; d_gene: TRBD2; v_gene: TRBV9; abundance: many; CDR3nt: TGTGCCAGCAGCGTATCTAGCGGGGGGGTGTCAGATACGCAGTATTTT; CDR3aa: CASSVSSGGVSDTQYF
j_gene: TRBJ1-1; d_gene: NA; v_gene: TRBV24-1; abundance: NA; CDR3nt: TGTCCCACCAGTGATTCGCTGATGAACACTGAAGCTTTCTTT; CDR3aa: CPTSDSLMNTEAFF
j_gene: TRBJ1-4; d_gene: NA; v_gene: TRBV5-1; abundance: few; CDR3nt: TGCGCCAGCAGCTTGTCAAGTGAAAAACTGTTTTTT; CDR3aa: CASSLSSEKLFF
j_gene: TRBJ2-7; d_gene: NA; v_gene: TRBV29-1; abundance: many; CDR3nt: TGCAGCGTTGAGGGGCAGGGACTCTACGAGCAGTACTTC; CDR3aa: CSVEGQGLYEQYF
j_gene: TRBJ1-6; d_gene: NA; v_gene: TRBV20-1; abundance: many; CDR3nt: TGCAGTGCTAGAGTACGACTGATTAATTCACCCCTCCACTTT; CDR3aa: CSARVRLINSPLHF
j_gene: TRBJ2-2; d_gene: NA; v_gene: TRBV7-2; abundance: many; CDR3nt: TGTGCCAGCAGTGGACAGCGCACGAACACCGGGGAGCTGTTTTTT; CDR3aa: CASSGQRTNTGELFF
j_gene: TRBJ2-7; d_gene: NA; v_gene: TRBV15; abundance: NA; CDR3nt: TGTGCCACCAGCAGAGACGGCGAGCAGTACTTC; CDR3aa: CATSRDGEQYF
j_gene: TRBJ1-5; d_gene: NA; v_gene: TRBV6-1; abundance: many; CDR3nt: TGTGCCAGCAGAGGATGGACGGGGCAGCCCCAGCATTTT; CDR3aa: CASRGWTGQPQHF